This is a list of T cell receptor beta chains from one sample in a study of identical twins. Each CDR3 protein gets one entry after TCRdb re-called the 5' RACE reads with MiXCR. The sample lists about 700,000 distinct CDR3 sequences; approximately 6.1% were seen once. The specimen sequenced was naive T cells sorted from blood. The source of these receptors is a young man in good health. Each CDR3 is given with its conserved first and last residue.

v_gene,CDR3aa
TRBV20-1,CSAPWRVPYEQYF
TRBV7-9,CASSPALAGEYNEQFF
TRBV5-1,CASSWPLSGRETDTQYF
TRBV11-1,CASSLVGYGDTQYF
TRBV12-3/TRBV12-4,CASTPGQGTTDTQYF
TRBV20-1,CSAPKVSSYNEQFF
TRBV18,CASSPPGRGRYNEQFF
TRBV7-6,CASSLYTGNEKLFF
TRBV20-1,CSAHMTGDTQYF
TRBV9,CASSVGIPSYEQYF
TRBV6-1,CATSGASSYNEQFF
TRBV19,CASSRRSNEQFF
TRBV15,CATSRAPGRGSYEQYF
TRBV21-1,CASSIRAGGPLNTGELFF
TRBV29-1,CSVDDDYGYTF
TRBV27,CASSLRQDLRTYEQYF
TRBV7-6,CASTPGRGPSDEQFF
TRBV5-1,CASFIVLTGELFF
TRBV5-1,CASSLAEGPETQYF
TRBV5-1,CASSLTSGRYNEQFF
TRBV28,CASSLAAGLAINTDTQYF
TRBV10-3,CAISEIRDNYEQYF
TRBV6-5,CASSYGRAGANVLTF
TRBV27,CASSFDPGGNQPQHF